A selection of T cell receptor beta chains follows, all from one sample in a study of a mutant IDH1 vaccine in newly diagnosed glioma. The antigens of these receptors remain unknown. Data came from immunoSEQ multiplex PCR; TCRdb stores just in-frame clones and leaves some out. The sample consists of tens of thousands of clones, roughly 80% of them appearing once. Specimen: PBMCs, collected from a glioma patient whose treatment included an IDH1 peptide vaccine. The receptor source for this set is a woman between 45 and 60 years old with glioma. CDR3s include the opening cysteine and the closing phenylalanine or tryptophan. D genes are given only for firm matches. For some rows the clone size is stated as once, few or many, or as a class when expanded; others skip it.

d_call: NA; j_call: TRBJ1-6; clone_size: NA; v_call: TRBV6-5; cdr3_nt: TGTGCCAGCAGTTACACTCTGCTGTCACCCCTCCACTTT; cdr3_aa: CASSYTLLSPLHF
d_call: NA; j_call: TRBJ2-7; clone_size: few; v_call: TRBV4-2; cdr3_nt: TGTGCCAGCAGCCAAGAGCCGGGCCGCAGGAACGAGCAGTACTTC; cdr3_aa: CASSQEPGRRNEQYF
d_call: NA; j_call: TRBJ1-1; clone_size: NA; v_call: TRBV5-8; cdr3_nt: TGTGCCAGCAGCTTACAGGGCGGCACTGAAGCTTTCTTT; cdr3_aa: CASSLQGGTEAFF
d_call: NA; j_call: TRBJ1-1; clone_size: NA; v_call: TRBV7-3; cdr3_nt: TGTGCCAGCAGCCCTCGGACAGCGAACACTGAAGCTTTCTTT; cdr3_aa: CASSPRTANTEAFF
d_call: TRBD2; j_call: TRBJ2-1; clone_size: NA; v_call: TRBV4-1; cdr3_nt: TGCGCCAGCAGCTCAAGGGCGGGGGACTCCTACAATGAGCAGTTCTTC; cdr3_aa: CASSSRAGDSYNEQFF
d_call: NA; j_call: TRBJ2-1; clone_size: NA; v_call: TRBV5-1; cdr3_nt: TGCGCCAGCAGCTTGGACGAATACAATGAGCAGTTCTTC; cdr3_aa: CASSLDEYNEQFF
d_call: NA; j_call: TRBJ2-7; clone_size: NA; v_call: TRBV27; cdr3_nt: TGTGCCAGCCGAAGGGAATGGTCTGCCGAGCAGTACTTC; cdr3_aa: CASRREWSAEQYF
d_call: NA; j_call: TRBJ1-3; clone_size: NA; v_call: TRBV7-2; cdr3_nt: TGTGCCAGCAGCTCTCCGGGACCGCTCTCTGGAAACACCATATATTTT; cdr3_aa: CASSSPGPLSGNTIYF
d_call: TRBD1; j_call: TRBJ1-3; clone_size: NA; v_call: TRBV11-1; cdr3_nt: TGTGCCAGCAGCGTCCGCCGCCCCTTGCAGGGGGCTGGAAACACCATATATTTT; cdr3_aa: CASSVRRPLQGAGNTIYF
d_call: NA; j_call: TRBJ1-1; clone_size: few; v_call: TRBV30; cdr3_nt: TGTGCCTGGAGGCCGGCGGAGAACACTGAAGCTTTCTTT; cdr3_aa: CAWRPAENTEAFF
d_call: NA; j_call: TRBJ1-6; clone_size: NA; v_call: TRBV23-1; cdr3_nt: TGCGCCAGCCTTTTTACGGGGGAACCCCTCCACTTT; cdr3_aa: CASLFTGEPLHF
d_call: TRBD1; j_call: TRBJ1-6; clone_size: NA; v_call: TRBV6-4; cdr3_nt: TGTGCCAGCGCCCCCGCGGTAGGGGGCGATTCACCCCTCCACTTT; cdr3_aa: CASAPAVGGDSPLHF
d_call: NA; j_call: TRBJ2-1; clone_size: NA; v_call: TRBV9; cdr3_nt: TGTGCCAGCAGCGTATCGGGGGTACCATACAATGAGCAGTTCTTC; cdr3_aa: CASSVSGVPYNEQFF
d_call: TRBD2; j_call: TRBJ2-3; clone_size: once; v_call: TRBV6-5; cdr3_nt: TGTGCCAGCAGTTACTTTAGCGGGGGGGCAGATACGCAGTATTTT; cdr3_aa: CASSYFSGGADTQYF
d_call: NA; j_call: TRBJ2-2; clone_size: NA; v_call: TRBV7-9; cdr3_nt: TGTGCCAGCAGCTCTGGCTTCAAGACCACCGGGGAGCTGTTTTTT; cdr3_aa: CASSSGFKTTGELFF
d_call: TRBD1; j_call: TRBJ1-3; clone_size: NA; v_call: TRBV9; cdr3_nt: TGTGCCAGCAGCGTAGAGGCTCAGGGGGCGGTTGGAAACACCATATATTTT; cdr3_aa: CASSVEAQGAVGNTIYF
d_call: TRBD1; j_call: TRBJ2-7; clone_size: once; v_call: TRBV5-1; cdr3_nt: TGCGCCAGCAGCTTAGGGACAGGAATCTACGAGCAGTACTTC; cdr3_aa: CASSLGTGIYEQYF
d_call: NA; j_call: TRBJ1-1; clone_size: NA; v_call: TRBV7-6; cdr3_nt: TGTGCCAGCAGCTTAAAGGGGATGTCGCGGGCTTTCTTT; cdr3_aa: CASSLKGMSRAFF
d_call: TRBD1; j_call: TRBJ1-3; clone_size: NA; v_call: TRBV11-2; cdr3_nt: TGTGCCAGCAGCAGACCGGGACAGAACTCTGGAAACACCATATATTTT; cdr3_aa: CASSRPGQNSGNTIYF
d_call: NA; j_call: TRBJ1-1; clone_size: NA; v_call: TRBV19; cdr3_nt: TGTGCCAGTTCTGATGCGAATGGAGCTGAAGCTTTCTTT; cdr3_aa: CASSDANGAEAFF
d_call: TRBD1; j_call: TRBJ2-7; clone_size: NA; v_call: TRBV5-1; cdr3_nt: TGCGCCAGCAGCTCGGGACAGATTTCATCCTACGAGCAGTACTTC; cdr3_aa: CASSSGQISSYEQYF
d_call: NA; j_call: TRBJ2-7; clone_size: NA; v_call: TRBV15; cdr3_nt: TGTGCCACCAGTACAAGAGACATACTCTCCTACGAGCAGTACTTC; cdr3_aa: CATSTRDILSYEQYF
d_call: NA; j_call: TRBJ1-1; clone_size: NA; v_call: TRBV5-6; cdr3_nt: TGTGCCAGCAGCTCCCGAGTGCAAGAAAACACTGAAGCTTTCTTT; cdr3_aa: CASSSRVQENTEAFF
d_call: NA; j_call: TRBJ1-1; clone_size: NA; v_call: TRBV11-3; cdr3_nt: TGTGCCAGCAGCTCGGGACTGCACACTGAAGCTTTCTTT; cdr3_aa: CASSSGLHTEAFF
d_call: NA; j_call: TRBJ1-2; clone_size: NA; v_call: TRBV14; cdr3_nt: TGTGCCAGCAGCCAAGAAGCAGGAGACTATGGCTACACCTTC; cdr3_aa: CASSQEAGDYGYTF
d_call: TRBD1; j_call: TRBJ2-7; clone_size: NA; v_call: TRBV7-9; cdr3_nt: TGTGCCAGCAGCTTCTTGATTACAGGGGGCGCAGACGAGCAGTACTTC; cdr3_aa: CASSFLITGGADEQYF
d_call: NA; j_call: TRBJ1-2; clone_size: few; v_call: TRBV5-6; cdr3_nt: TGTGCCAGCAGCAGGGCGGACATAGGCTATGGCTACACCTTC; cdr3_aa: CASSRADIGYGYTF
d_call: NA; j_call: TRBJ1-1; clone_size: NA; v_call: TRBV2; cdr3_nt: TGTGCCAGCAGGCCTATGGCCGGGAACACTGAAGCTTTCTTT; cdr3_aa: CASRPMAGNTEAFF
d_call: NA; j_call: TRBJ1-4; clone_size: few; v_call: TRBV5-4; cdr3_nt: TGTGCCAGCAGCTTGGCCGGGACCCGGGGGGCTGTTAATGAAAAACTGTTTTTT; cdr3_aa: CASSLAGTRGAVNEKLFF
d_call: NA; j_call: TRBJ1-6; clone_size: NA; v_call: TRBV6-1; cdr3_nt: TGTGCCAGCAGTCTTGACAGACAGAATTCACCCCTCCACTTT; cdr3_aa: CASSLDRQNSPLHF
d_call: NA; j_call: TRBJ1-2; clone_size: NA; v_call: TRBV7-2; cdr3_nt: TGTGCCAGCAGCCGAAGCATAACGGGAGACTATGGCTACACCTTC; cdr3_aa: CASSRSITGDYGYTF
d_call: NA; j_call: TRBJ2-7; clone_size: NA; v_call: TRBV7-8; cdr3_nt: TGTGCCAGCAGCTTAGTAGGGCTACCTATGGGGTACGAGCAGTACTTC; cdr3_aa: CASSLVGLPMGYEQYF